A selection of T cell receptor beta chains follows, all from one sample in a study of T cell repertoires in cytomegalovirus infection. These receptors are not linked to any known antigen. A single record per CDR3 protein comes from TCRdb applying MiXCR to the reads. The table shows about 770,000 distinct CDR3 sequences, with almost 30% occurring only once. The sequenced sample was cultured CD8+ T cells from PBMCs, obtained from culture after CMV antigen stimulation. These receptors were obtained from a human donor in good health (CMV status not recorded). Some clones in this sample may be carry-over from other donors' samples. Each CDR3 is given without its conserved first and last residue. Fields, in order: CDR3 length, V gene, D gene, CDR3 protein. D genes are given only for firm matches.

10 | TRBV7-9 | NA | ASRSWDTEAF
15 | TRBV25-1 | TRBD1 | ASSKRDRGEGANVLT
13 | TRBV7-9 | NA | ASSLPKLVSDTQY
14 | TRBV7-6 | TRBD1 | ASSPGTAFSNQPQH
11 | TRBV12-3/TRBV12-4 | NA | ASSWGVNTEAF
11 | TRBV12-3/TRBV12-4 | NA | ASSYGSGLEAF
10 | TRBV7-2 | NA | ASSLRYHEQF
11 | TRBV11-2 | TRBD1 | ASSLAYRGEAF
15 | TRBV6-1 | TRBD1 | ASSSTRDSSNTGELF
13 | TRBV20-1 | NA | SARDRTYSYNEQF
12 | TRBV19 | TRBD1 | ASSTPGQGHEQY
9 | TRBV19 | NA | ASSKRTEAF
14 | TRBV12-3/TRBV12-4 | NA | ASSFLPTGGNYEQY
14 | TRBV6-6 | NA | ASSYSIPTRGQPQH
13 | TRBV6-2/TRBV6-3 | NA | ASSYSLGFYNEQF
11 | TRBV27 | NA | ASSGGASYGYT
12 | TRBV25-1 | NA | ASSESRVNTEAF
13 | TRBV7-6 | NA | ASSSVKSSYNEQF
10 | TRBV27 | NA | ASSTTPTEAF
15 | TRBV7-3 | TRBD1 | ASSLTSSGGWNSPLH
12 | TRBV12-3/TRBV12-4 | NA | ASMPGRNFAEAF
13 | TRBV7-8 | NA | ASSLVHPNTGELF
14 | TRBV7-2 | TRBD2 | ASSPWWDGRVDTQY
16 | TRBV12-3/TRBV12-4 | NA | ASSLALWETDSNQPQH
13 | TRBV19 | TRBD1 | ASSIVGQGRDEQF
13 | TRBV29-1 | TRBD1 | SVEADREGNQPQH
16 | TRBV11-2 | TRBD1 | ASTLNPRGFIDNSPLH
15 | TRBV20-1 | TRBD1 | SAAGGPRLSMAQPQH
15 | TRBV5-4 | TRBD1 | ASSLAGGQGIDYGYT
14 | TRBV9 | NA | ASSVAPGGLTGELF
13 | TRBV18 | NA | ASSPKQTATDTQY
11 | TRBV19 | TRBD1 | ASRDRDNQPQH
14 | TRBV7-8 | NA | ASSPLGSLTNEKLF
13 | TRBV7-9 | NA | ASSLADGMNTEAF
10 | TRBV19 | NA | ASKGRDYGYT
12 | TRBV4-1 | NA | ASSQDISDQPQH
12 | TRBV27 | NA | ASQNSSSTDTQY
11 | TRBV6-5 | NA | ASSYGPTGELF
13 | TRBV10-2 | NA | ASSEYYSGHDGYT
11 | TRBV4-1 | NA | ASSQEGSNEQF
12 | TRBV4-1 | NA | ASSQNRANQPQH
12 | TRBV20-1 | NA | SASDPGMAYEQY
11 | TRBV5-4 | NA | ASSFLGGRGYT
12 | TRBV7-4 | TRBD1 | ASSGTGGWNEQY
11 | TRBV15 | NA | ATSGDRVDTQY
14 | TRBV20-1 | TRBD1 | SAPAPDRGGFYGYT
13 | TRBV24-1 | TRBD2 | ATAAGGLKTGELF
13 | TRBV14 | TRBD1 | ASSQYRGSLNEQF
13 | TRBV29-1 | TRBD2 | SVEGAAGYTDTQY
11 | TRBV27 | TRBD2 | ASSWDYYNEQF
14 | TRBV6-1 | TRBD1 | ASSSWGTGGQETQY
15 | TRBV27 | TRBD1 | ASSLYGTGGRGAEAF
13 | TRBV24-1 | NA | ATSPEEKAQETQY